Here is one T cell receptor (beta chain) with its context. Antigen unknown. Generated by immunoSEQ multiplex PCR, the TCRdb table keeps only in-frame clones and is missing some. This table has 150,000 to 200,000 clones, about 88% appearing once. This entry belongs to a study of radiation and T cells in renal cell carcinoma. Findings and caveats of the study: In blood, top tumor clones expanded by 2 weeks, shrinking by 4.

Time point indicated: blood 4 weeks post-SBRT, at nephrectomy. The treatment denotes: 15 Gy SBRT to primary tumor, nephrectomy 4 weeks later. Sequencing was performed on blood, taken from a patient whose treatment included radiotherapy and nephrectomy. This TCR came from a woman aged 50 to 60 with renal cell carcinoma.

The CDR3 spells CASRGRRAVWDTQYF. The CDR3 DNA follows: TGTGCCAGCAGGGGGAGGAGGGCGGTTTGGGATACGCAGTATTTT. The V and J genes are TRBV7-8 and TRBJ2-3, with a tentative D call TRBD2 (6 bases). Trimming removed 6 bases from V and 6 bases from J, with 19 bases in between. The germline CDR1 and CDR2 sequences are SGHVS and FQNEAQ. CDR3 length: 15 residues. Looking up the rest from reference TRBV7-8 and TRBJ2-3 gives the full variable domain: GAGVSQSPRYKVAKRGQDVALRCDPISGHVSLFWYQQALGQGPEFLTYFQNEAQLDKSGLPSDRFFAERPEGSVSTLKIQRTQQEDSAVYLCASRGRRAVWDTQYFGPGTRLTVL.